This passage covers 32 T cell receptor beta chains from one sample sequenced in a study of graft-versus-host responses after intestinal transplantation. Assay: immunoSEQ multiplex PCR; the TCRdb copy retains only in-frame clones and omits some. The repertoire holds around 49,000 clones, around 90% seen once, with approximately 0.6% in the top ten. These receptors have no identified antigens. The specimen comprised unstimulated CD4+ T cells sorted from spleen or lymph node cells, sampled before transplant. The receptors shown here come from a human donor who was the organ donor for an intestinal transplant.

This chain joins TRBV21-1 and TRBJ2-1; the table gives TRBD2 as D, unverified against the DNA. TRBV21-1 is reported as a pseudogene. This CDR3 has 12 residues. The CDR3 reads CASSPVAGSQFF. CDR3 nucleotide sequence: TGTGCCAGCAGCCCTGTAGCGGGCAGTCAGTTCTTC.

The chain couples TRBV28 to TRBJ2-6, with 9 positions matching TRBD1. Germline CDR1 and CDR2: MDHEN and SYDVKM. This CDR3 has 17 amino acids. Germline trimming cut 5 bases from V and 0 bases from J; bases unmatched to any gene: 5. For the CDR3, the DNA is TGTGCCAGCAGTGGGGGGACAGGGCTCTCTGGGGCCAACGTCCTGACTTTC. Encoded protein: CASSGGTGLSGANVLTF.

The rearrangement links TRBV30 to TRBJ2-1, with 15 bases aligning to TRBD2. This CDR3 region has 13 residues. V was pared by 5 bases and J by 9 bases, with 2 bases of the junction left unmatched. From germline, CDR1 is GTSNPN and CDR2 SVGIG (reference sequence). CDR3 loop: CAWGTSGRFEQFF. The CDR3 DNA follows: TGTGCCTGGGGGACTAGCGGGAGGTTTGAGCAGTTCTTC.

This chain connects TRBV20-1 to TRBJ1-5; 7 bases are a match to TRBD1. Trimming took 2 bases from V and 14 from J; bases not matched to a gene: 6. Germline V gene sequence: CDR1 DFQATT, CDR2 SNEGSKA (reference sequence). The CDR3 extends over 11 amino acids. As DNA, the CDR3 is TGCAGTGCTAGAAAGCAGGGGGTAAAGCATTTT. Protein: CSARKQGVKHF.

This chain links TRBV5-8 with TRBJ2-3; D is perhaps TRBD2 (6 bases). Trimming pared 0 bases from V and 5 bases from J, leaving 13 bases between. The V gene's germline CDR1 is SGHTS and CDR2 YDEGEE. The CDR3 is made up of 15 amino acids. CDR3 loop: CASSLDGTEGDTQYF. CDR3 bases: TGTGCCAGCAGCTTGGATGGGACGGAGGGAGATACGCAGTATTTT. The variable domain in full, with the rest retrieved from reference TRBV5-8 and TRBJ2-3, is EAGVTQSPTHLIKTRGQQATLRCSPISGHTSVYWYQQALGLGLQFLLWYDEGEERNRGNFPPRFSGRQFPNYSSELNVNALELEDSALYLCASSLDGTEGDTQYFGPGTRLTVL.

Comment on this clone: At one end, the junction sequence differs from germline, possibly due to a read error. The V call is TRBV28, the J call TRBJ1-2, with TRBD1 matching over 9 bases. Germline CDR1 MDHEN, CDR2 SYDVKM. CDR3 size: 15 residues. The CDR3 region has the DNA TGTGCCAGCAGGTTACTACAGGGGGCTGGTTATGACTACACCTTC. This codes for CASRLLQGAGYDYTF.

The chain combines TRBV19 with TRBJ1-5; 7 bases agree with TRBD1. Germline V gene data show CDR1 as LNHDA and CDR2 as SQIVND (reference sequence). Trimming removed 3 bases from V and 2 bases from J; junction bases left unmatched: 4. The CDR3 has 15 amino acids. CDR3 nucleotides: TGTGCCAGTAGTATGGACAGGACGGGCAATCAGCCCCAGCATTTT. Translation gives CASSMDRTGNQPQHF.

The CDR3 nucleotides are TGTGCCAGTACCGTGGGACTAGCGGGGGACAATGAGCAGTTCTTC. It encodes CASTVGLAGDNEQFF. The chain employs TRBV19 and TRBJ2-1; TRBD2 agrees at 14 bases. The V gene end was trimmed by 7 bases and the J gene end by 5 bases; junction bases not matched to a gene: 4. Germline V gene sequence: CDR1 LNHDA, CDR2 SQIVND (reference sequence). The CDR3 has 15 residues.

The genes are TRBV7-9 and TRBJ2-5; 9 bases line up with TRBD2. The CDR3 extends over 18 amino acids. CDR1 is SEHNR, CDR2 FQNEAQ, per germline (reference sequence). V lost 0 bases, J lost 1 base, and 9 bases stayed unmatched. CDR3 in amino acids: CASSLALLREGVQETQYF. Written as DNA, the CDR3 is TGTGCCAGCAGCTTAGCGCTGTTGCGGGAGGGAGTCCAAGAGACCCAGTACTTC.

The CDR3 spells CASTPKYGVLTDTQYF. In DNA, the CDR3 is TGTGCCAGCACCCCAAAGTACGGGGTTCTCACAGATACGCAGTATTTT. This chain uses TRBV7-2 with TRBJ2-3; D perhaps matches TRBD2 (5 bases). The CDR3 is 16 residues long. V lost 7 bases and J 2 bases, leaving 19 bases between the germline ends. Germline-derived CDR1 and CDR2 are SGHTA and FQGNSA.

The table lists this clone with a count of one. This chain joins TRBV28 and TRBJ2-7; no clear D. The V end was cut by 6 bases, the J end by 4 bases, with 7 bases between. This CDR3 is 11 amino acids long. The germline CDR1 and CDR2 sequences are MDHEN and SYDVKM. CDR3 DNA: TGTGCCAGCAGGCGGATATACGAGCAGTACTTC. This translates into CASRRIYEQYF.

Here the CDR3 reads CASSKGGGDATEAFF. The DNA of the CDR3 is TGTGCCAGCAGCAAAGGAGGGGGGGACGCCACTGAAGCTTTCTTT. This chain uses TRBV21-1 with TRBJ1-1. TRBV21-1 is classified as a pseudogene. The CDR3 runs to 15 residues.

This chain connects TRBV6-5 to TRBJ1-2; 10 bases match TRBD1. The CDR3 sequence is 15 residues long. Germline assignment: CDR1 MNHEY and CDR2 SVGAGI. V was clipped by 4 bases and J by 4 bases; unmatched bases: 6. The CDR3 sequence is CASSSRDRGIYGYTF. In DNA, the CDR3 is TGTGCCAGCAGTTCCCGGGACAGGGGAATCTATGGCTACACCTTC.

The V and J genes are TRBV7-3 and TRBJ2-1, with 11 bases identical to TRBD2. The trim removed 4 bases at V and 7 bases at J, leaving 9 bases unmatched. The CDR3 is 16 residues long. Germline V gene lookup returns CDR1 SGHTA and CDR2 FQGTGA. The CDR3 reads CASSSSGTSGRNEQFF. The CDR3 DNA sequence: TGTGCCAGCAGCTCCTCCGGGACTAGCGGAAGAAATGAGCAGTTCTTC.

J is TRBJ1-1 and V is TRBV6-5, with a tentative D call TRBD1 (6 bases). Germline lookup yields CDR1 MNHEY and CDR2 SVGAGI. CDR3 size: 13 residues. Between the trimmed V and J ends, which lost 6 bases and 5 bases, there was a span of 13 bases. In DNA form, the CDR3 reads TGTGCCAGCAGGTCTTTACAGGGAACTGAAGCTTTCTTT. This gives the protein CASRSLQGTEAFF.

Written as DNA, the CDR3 is TGTGCCAGCAGTTACTCGGAGCTTCAGCCCCAGCATTTT. It yields the protein CASSYSELQPQHF. V and J are TRBV6-6 and TRBJ1-5; D is unclear. CDR3 size: 13 residues. The V end was cut by 0 bases, the J end by 6 bases, with 6 bases between. CDR1 MNHNY and CDR2 SVGAGI come from the germline V gene (reference sequence).

V usage is TRBV19 and J usage is TRBJ1-1, with 8 bases matching TRBD1. The CDR3 spans 13 residues. V was pared by 2 bases and J by 7 bases, with 3 bases of the junction left unmatched. Germline CDR1 reads LNHDA; CDR2 reads SQIVND (reference sequence). CDR3 loop: CASSIIQGVEAFF. The CDR3 bases are TGTGCCAGTAGTATAATACAGGGGGTTGAAGCTTTCTTT.

This clone was observed a single time. The V gene is TRBV5-4, the J gene TRBJ2-1, with a tentative D call TRBD1 (6 bases). Trimming removed 0 bases from V and 0 bases from J, with 13 bases in between. CDR1 is SGHNT and CDR2 is YYREEE in the germline V gene (reference sequence). There are 17 residues in the CDR3. The CDR3 spells CASSLDTGLRSYNEQFF. The CDR3 DNA is TGTGCCAGCAGCTTGGACACAGGGCTTCGCTCCTACAATGAGCAGTTCTTC.

The rearrangement joins TRBV2 to TRBJ1-1; possibly TRBD1 for D (5 bases). Germline V gives CDR1 SNHLY, CDR2 FYNNEI. CDR3 size: 15 residues. Trimming pared 5 bases from V and 1 base from J, leaving 14 bases between. In DNA form, the CDR3 reads TGTGCCAGCAGTAAAGTGGCAGGGAAGAACACTGAAGCTTTCTTT. Protein product: CASSKVAGKNTEAFF.

The chain joins TRBV6-4 to TRBJ2-3, with 9 bases matching TRBD2. The CDR3 has 15 amino acids. Per germline, CDR1 MRHNA and CDR2 SNTAGT. Trimming removed 0 bases from V and 6 bases from J; junction bases left unmatched: 4. For the CDR3, the DNA is TGTGCCAGCAGTGACTCCCCTAGCGGGATTGATACGCAGTATTTT. It yields the protein CASSDSPSGIDTQYF.

In its sample, this clone was seen once. V gene TRBV7-9 combines with J gene TRBJ2-7, with 13 bases fitting TRBD2. The CDR3 is 15 amino acids. J lost 4 bases, V lost 5 bases, and 5 bases had no gene match. CDR1 and CDR2 (germline): SEHNR, FQNEAQ (reference sequence). The CDR3 reads CASSGPGLAGYEQYF. CDR3 nucleotide sequence: TGTGCCAGCAGCGGCCCGGGACTAGCGGGATACGAGCAGTACTTC.

The chain links TRBV7-9 to TRBJ2-1; D is uncertain. Trimming took off 6 bases at V and 0 bases at J, with 15 bases between the two ends. The CDR3 loop spans 16 amino acids. Germline CDR1 reads SEHNR; CDR2 reads FQNEAQ (reference sequence). The CDR3 DNA follows: TGTGCCAGCAGAACCCCCGGAGAGAGCTCCTACAATGAGCAGTTCTTC. It encodes CASRTPGESSYNEQFF.

V is TRBV19 and J is TRBJ1-1, with D perhaps TRBD1 (5 bases). V was shortened by 5 bases and J by 4 bases, with 17 bases between the two germline ends. The CDR3 consists of 15 residues. Looked up from germline, CDR1 is LNHDA and CDR2 is SQIVND (reference sequence). The CDR3 protein is CASSAPRGGTTEAFF. The DNA of the CDR3 is TGTGCCAGTAGTGCTCCCCGCGGGGGGACCACTGAAGCTTTCTTT.

The chain combines TRBV5-1 with TRBJ2-6; no clear D gene. Looked up from germline, CDR1 is SGHRS and CDR2 is YFSETQ. The CDR3 extends over 15 amino acids. V was cut by 3 bases and J by 0 bases, with 7 bases left in between. This CDR3 reads CASSYRSSGANVLTF. The CDR3 DNA reads TGCGCCAGCAGCTACAGAAGCTCTGGGGCCAACGTCCTGACTTTC. The full variable domain, rest sourced from reference TRBV5-1 and TRBJ2-6, is KAGVTQTPRYLIKTRGQQVTLSCSPISGHRSVSWYQQTPGQGLQFLFEYFSETQRNKGNFPGRFSGRQFSNSRSEMNVSTLELGDSALYLCASSYRSSGANVLTFGAGSRLTVL.

V and J are TRBV5-6 and TRBJ2-4; D is perhaps TRBD1 (6 bases). V gave up 0 bases and J gave up 5 bases, with 9 bases separating them. The germline gives CDR1 SGHDT, CDR2 YYEEEE. The CDR3 covers 14 residues. The chain's CDR3 is CASSLVRTENIQYF. DNA of the CDR3: TGTGCCAGCAGCTTGGTTAGGACAGAAAACATTCAGTACTTC.

The rearrangement uses TRBV28 and TRBJ1-2; D might be TRBD1 (5 bases). V was clipped by 4 bases and J by 9 bases, with 15 bases between them. This CDR3 has 13 residues. Germline CDR1 and CDR2: MDHEN and SYDVKM. CDR3 in amino acids: CASSSQDPGRYTF. As DNA, the CDR3 is TGTGCCAGCAGTTCACAGGACCCCGGGCGCTACACCTTC.

This chain uses TRBV5-1 with TRBJ1-1, with TRBD1 matching over 9 bases. V shed 3 bases and J 4 bases; nucleotides not matched to a gene: 4. The CDR3 loop spans 14 amino acids. CDR1 and CDR2 from the germline V gene are SGHRS and YFSETQ. The CDR3, as DNA: TGCGCCAGCAGCTCCGGACAGGGGACCACTGAAGCTTTCTTT. Encoded protein: CASSSGQGTTEAFF.

The V and J genes are TRBV5-1 and TRBJ1-3; tentatively, D is TRBD1 (6 bases). Germline V gives CDR1 SGHRS, CDR2 YFSETQ. V lost 0 bases to trimming and J lost 5 bases, with 12 bases between them. The CDR3 runs to 15 residues. In DNA, the CDR3 is TGCGCCAGCAGCTTGGCCCCCGGGACAAGAAACACCATATATTTT. Encoded protein: CASSLAPGTRNTIYF.

This chain uses TRBV7-9 with TRBJ2-5; tentative D call: TRBD1 (5 bases). Germline V CDR1 and CDR2: SEHNR, FQNEAQ (reference sequence). Trimming took off 7 bases at V and 5 bases at J, with 11 bases between the two ends. This CDR3 comprises 12 residues. CDR3: CASTLTEETQYF. For the CDR3, the DNA is TGTGCCAGCACCCTGACAGAGGAGACCCAGTACTTC.

The chain combines TRBV19 with TRBJ2-7, with D perhaps matching TRBD1 (6 bases). The length of the CDR3 is 16 residues. The V end was cut by 3 bases, the J end by 1 base, with 16 bases between. Germline loops: CDR1 LNHDA, CDR2 SQIVND (reference sequence). CDR3 DNA sequence: TGTGCCAGTAGTATCGTACATACAGGGTCGTCCTACGAGCAGTACTTC. As protein: CASSIVHTGSSYEQYF.

This chain links TRBV6-5 with TRBJ1-2; TRBD1 aligns across 8 bases. V shed 0 bases and J 3 bases; nucleotides not matched to a gene: 3. The CDR3 totals 15 residues. Germline CDR1 and CDR2: MNHEY and SVGAGI. The CDR3 region is CASSYSTGVDYGYTF. CDR3 sequence (DNA): TGTGCCAGCAGTTACTCGACAGGGGTTGACTATGGCTACACCTTC.

The chain employs TRBV5-1 and TRBJ2-6; D is unresolved. There are 15 residues in the CDR3. Between the trimmed V and J ends, which lost 1 base and 0 bases, there was a span of 5 bases. Per the germline V gene, CDR1 is SGHRS and CDR2 is YFSETQ. The CDR3 is CASSLSSSGANVLTF. The CDR3 DNA is TGCGCCAGCAGCTTGAGTAGCTCTGGGGCCAACGTCCTGACTTTC.